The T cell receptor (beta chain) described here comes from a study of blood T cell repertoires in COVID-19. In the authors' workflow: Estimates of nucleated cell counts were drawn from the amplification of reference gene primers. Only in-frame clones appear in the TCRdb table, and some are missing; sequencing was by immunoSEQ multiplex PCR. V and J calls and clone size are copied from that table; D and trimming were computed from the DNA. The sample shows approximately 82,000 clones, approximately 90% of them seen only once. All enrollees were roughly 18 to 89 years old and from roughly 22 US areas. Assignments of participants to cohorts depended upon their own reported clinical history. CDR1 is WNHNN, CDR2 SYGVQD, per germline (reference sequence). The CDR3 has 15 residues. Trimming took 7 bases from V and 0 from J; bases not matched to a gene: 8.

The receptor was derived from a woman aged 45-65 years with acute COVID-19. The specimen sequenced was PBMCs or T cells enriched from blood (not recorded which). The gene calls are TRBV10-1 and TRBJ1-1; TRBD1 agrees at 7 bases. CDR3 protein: CASTVTGPMNTEAFF. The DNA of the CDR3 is TGCGCCAGCACCGTGACAGGGCCCATGAACACTGAAGCTTTCTTT.